This entry features one T cell receptor (beta chain) sequence. Clones were sequenced by immunoSEQ multiplex PCR, and TCRdb holds only the in-frame ones, with some missing. Of 200,000 or so clones detected, approximately 87% appear once; the ten largest clones hold roughly 2%. This sample was taken from a study of blood T cell repertoires in COVID-19. CDR1 and CDR2 (germline): SGHKS, YYEKEE (reference sequence). Trimming cost V 4 bases and J 9 bases; bases outside gene matches: 10. The CDR3 totals 16 residues. The clonotype comes from a woman aged 45-65 years with acute or convalescent COVID-19. The chain combines TRBV5-5 with TRBJ1-6, with TRBD1 identical over 10 bases. Sequenced sample: peripheral blood. The CDR3 bases are TGTGCCAGCAGCGAACCGACAGGGGGCATGGGTTCACCCCTCCACTTT. Translating gives CASSEPTGGMGSPLHF.